The 18 T cell receptor beta chains below come from one sample, sequenced in a study of blood T cell repertoires in COVID-19. Method: immunoSEQ multiplex PCR; TCRdb's copy keeps in-frame clones and lacks some. The repertoire consists of approximately 360,000 clones, with more than 75% occurring once and the leading ten covering 1.5% to 2.5%. Sequenced material: PBMCs or T cells enriched from blood (not recorded which). These receptors were obtained from a man in his forties in a cohort exposed to, infected with or recovered from COVID-19 (not recorded which).

This chain joins TRBV7-9 and TRBJ1-3, with D hard to call. V shed 5 bases and J shed 0 bases, with 14 bases lying between them. This CDR3 is built from 16 residues. Germline-derived CDR1 and CDR2 are SEHNR and FQNEAQ (reference sequence). The DNA for the CDR3 is TGTGCCAGCAGCCCCCCTGGAGGGAGCTCTGGAAACACCATATATTTT. Its translation is CASSPPGGSSGNTIYF.

This clone was observed a single time. V usage is TRBV24-1 and J usage is TRBJ2-2; D is uncertain. Trimming took off 6 bases at V and 0 bases at J, with 7 bases between the two ends. The CDR3 is made up of 14 amino acids. Germline V gene sequence: CDR1 KGHDR, CDR2 SFDVKD. The CDR3 DNA is TGTGCCACCAGTTCCCGGGCGAACACCGGGGAGCTGTTTTTT. Amino acid sequence: CATSSRANTGELFF.

The V and J genes are TRBV5-1 and TRBJ2-1, with 9 bases fitting TRBD1. Trimming cost V 3 bases and J 8 bases; bases outside gene matches: 6. The V gene's germline CDR1 is SGHRS and CDR2 YFSETQ. The CDR3 spans 14 residues. CDR3 region: CASSSLQGAHEQFF. The CDR3 DNA reads TGCGCCAGCAGCTCGCTACAGGGGGCTCATGAGCAGTTCTTC.

This chain connects TRBV11-2 to TRBJ2-7, with TRBD2 matching 11 bases. Germline loops: CDR1 SGHAT, CDR2 FQNNGV. J gave up 5 bases and V 1 base, and 7 bases lay outside the gene matches. The CDR3 is 16 amino acids. The chain's CDR3 is CASSLVPSGRSHEQYF. Here the CDR3 DNA reads TGTGCCAGCAGCTTAGTCCCTAGCGGGAGGTCCCACGAGCAGTACTTC.

This chain uses TRBV3-1 (or the pseudogene TRBV3-2) with TRBJ1-3; D gene ambiguous. The length of the CDR3 is 14 residues. The V gene lost 0 bases and the J gene lost 0 bases, with 3 bases spanning the gap. Germline loops: CDR1 LGHDT, CDR2 YNNKEL (reference sequence). CDR3 DNA: TGTGCCAGCAGCCAAGACGGCTCTGGAAACACCATATATTTT. It is translated as CASSQDGSGNTIYF.

This sequence joins TRBV6-1 and TRBJ2-3; 7 nucleotides align to TRBD2. V was clipped by 1 base and J by 9 bases; unmatched bases: 1. The germline gives CDR1 MNHNS, CDR2 SASEGT. The CDR3 consists of 12 residues. CDR3 sequence reads: CASSEGGGTQYF. In DNA form, the CDR3 reads TGTGCCAGCAGTGAAGGGGGGGGGACGCAGTATTTT.

The rearrangement links TRBV19 to TRBJ2-5, with D possibly matching TRBD2 (5 bases). Deletions cut 5 bases from V and 7 bases from J, with 11 bases between. The CDR3 extends over 12 amino acids. Germline CDR1 reads LNHDA; CDR2 reads SQIVND (reference sequence). The CDR3 loop reads CASSESGRTQYF. As DNA, the CDR3 is TGTGCCAGTAGTGAGAGTGGGAGGACCCAGTACTTC.

The gene calls are TRBV6-5 and TRBJ1-5, with 8 bases fitting TRBD1. The CDR3 is 14 residues long. The germline gives CDR1 MNHEY, CDR2 SVGAGI. V shed 8 bases and J 6 bases; nucleotides not matched to a gene: 9. The CDR3 bases are TGTGCCAGCGATGGACAGGGCTGGGGTCAGCCCCAGCATTTT. Its protein is CASDGQGWGQPQHF.

The V and J genes are TRBV3-1 (or the pseudogene TRBV3-2) and TRBJ2-3; D is unresolved. In germline, CDR1 is LGHDT, CDR2 YNNKEL (reference sequence). V shed 1 base and J shed 5 bases, with 10 bases lying between them. The CDR3 has 14 amino acids. The CDR3 DNA sequence: TGTGCCAGCAGCCAAGTGTCATCGGTAGATACGCAGTATTTT. As protein: CASSQVSSVDTQYF.

The J gene is TRBJ1-1, the V gene TRBV5-1, with 7 bases that match TRBD1. Germline assignment: CDR1 SGHRS and CDR2 YFSETQ. The CDR3 loop spans 14 amino acids. The V gene end was trimmed by 4 bases and the J gene end by 5 bases; junction bases not matched to a gene: 8. CDR3 in amino acids: CASSQGGLSTEAFF. DNA of the CDR3: TGCGCCAGCAGCCAAGGGGGCCTGTCGACTGAAGCTTTCTTT. The full variable domain, completed using reference TRBV5-1 and TRBJ1-1, is KAGVTQTPRYLIKTRGQQVTLSCSPISGHRSVSWYQQTPGQGLQFLFEYFSETQRNKGNFPGRFSGRQFSNSRSEMNVSTLELGDSALYLCASSQGGLSTEAFFGQGTRLTVV.

CDR3 in amino acids: CASSIIGQPQHF. The CDR3, as DNA: TGTGCCAGTAGTATAATCGGTCAGCCCCAGCATTTT. V is TRBV19 and J is TRBJ1-5, with D hard to call. Germline V gene lookup returns CDR1 LNHDA and CDR2 SQIVND (reference sequence). V was cut by 2 bases and J by 6 bases, with 5 bases left in between. This CDR3 is 12 amino acids long. The variable domain in full, with the rest retrieved from reference TRBV19 and TRBJ1-5, is DGGITQSPKYLFRKEGQNVTLSCEQNLNHDAMYWYRQDPGQGLRLIYYSQIVNDFQKGDIAEGYSVSREKKESFPLTVTSAQKNPTAFYLCASSIIGQPQHFGDGTRLSIL.

This clone was picked up one time. The chain couples TRBV29-1 to TRBJ1-1, with a weak D call TRBD1 (6 bases). There are 14 residues in the CDR3. The germline CDR1 and CDR2 sequences are SQVTM and ANQGSEA. Trimming shortened V by 0 bases and J by 5 bases, and 13 bases separated the two germline ends. The CDR3 here is CSVEDLGGDTEAFF. In nucleotides, the CDR3 is TGCAGCGTTGAAGATCTAGGGGGGGATACTGAAGCTTTCTTT.

The chain uses TRBV19 and TRBJ1-5, with TRBD1 as a possible D gene (5 bases). The CDR3 consists of 15 residues. Trimming cost V 7 bases and J 4 bases, with 17 bases left between them. CDR1 is LNHDA and CDR2 is SQIVND in the germline V gene (reference sequence). In nucleotides, the CDR3 is TGTGCCAGTACCACGATGGAGGGACCGAATCAGCCCCAGCATTTT. Translation gives CASTTMEGPNQPQHF.

The V call is TRBV29-1, the J call TRBJ1-3; D gene ambiguous. The V end lost 6 bases, the J end lost 0 bases, and 12 bases lay between the germline ends. The germline gives CDR1 SQVTM, CDR2 ANQGSEA. The CDR3 loop spans 14 amino acids. The CDR3 sequence is CSVKESYSGNTIYF. The CDR3, as DNA: TGCAGCGTAAAAGAGAGCTACTCTGGAAACACCATATATTTT.

The V and J genes are TRBV24-1 and TRBJ2-1; 14 nucleotides align to TRBD2. The V and J ends lost 5 bases and 5 bases, in that order; junction bases with no gene match: 7. Germline values: CDR1 KGHDR, CDR2 SFDVKD. This CDR3 has 17 amino acids. CDR3 bases: TGTGCCACCAGTGGGGGGACTAGCGGGAGTTATCACAATGAGCAGTTCTTC. As protein: CATSGGTSGSYHNEQFF.

This clone was seen more than once but under ten times. The chain recombines TRBV5-4 with TRBJ2-7; D ambiguous. CDR3 length: 15 amino acids. The V and J ends lost 3 bases and 0 bases respectively, with 13 bases between them. Germline assignment: CDR1 SGHNT and CDR2 YYREEE (reference sequence). CDR3 amino acids: CASSSSGGPSYEQYF. As DNA, the CDR3 is TGTGCCAGCAGCTCGTCAGGTGGGCCCTCCTACGAGCAGTACTTC.

The gene calls are TRBV18 and TRBJ1-6; no firm D call. Trimming removed 3 bases from V and 3 bases from J, with 9 bases in between. The CDR3 loop spans 15 amino acids. Germline assignment: CDR1 KGHSH and CDR2 LQKENI. The CDR3 nucleotides read TGTGCCAGCTCACCTCAGGAAAACTATAATTCACCCCTCCACTTT. It is translated as CASSPQENYNSPLHF.

The rearrangement links TRBV5-1 to TRBJ2-1; 10 nucleotides line up with TRBD2. CDR1 and CDR2 (germline): SGHRS, YFSETQ. V lost 4 bases to trimming and J lost 16 bases; unmatched junction nucleotides: 8. The CDR3 loop spans 12 amino acids. The CDR3 DNA sequence: TGCGCCAGCAGCCTCGAGCGGGAGGGCCGATTCTTC. It codes for CASSLEREGRFF.